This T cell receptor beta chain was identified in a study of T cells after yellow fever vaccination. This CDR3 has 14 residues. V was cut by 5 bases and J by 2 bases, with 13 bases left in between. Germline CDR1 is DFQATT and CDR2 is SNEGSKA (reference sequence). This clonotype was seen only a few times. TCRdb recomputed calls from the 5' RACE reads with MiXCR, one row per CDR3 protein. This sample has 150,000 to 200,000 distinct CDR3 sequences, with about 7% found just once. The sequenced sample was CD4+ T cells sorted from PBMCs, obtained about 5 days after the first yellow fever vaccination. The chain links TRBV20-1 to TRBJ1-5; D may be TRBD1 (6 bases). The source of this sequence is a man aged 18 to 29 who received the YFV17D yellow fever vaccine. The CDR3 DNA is TGCAGTGCTCCATACTACAGGGGCAATCAGCCCCAGCATTTT. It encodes CSAPYYRGNQPQHF.